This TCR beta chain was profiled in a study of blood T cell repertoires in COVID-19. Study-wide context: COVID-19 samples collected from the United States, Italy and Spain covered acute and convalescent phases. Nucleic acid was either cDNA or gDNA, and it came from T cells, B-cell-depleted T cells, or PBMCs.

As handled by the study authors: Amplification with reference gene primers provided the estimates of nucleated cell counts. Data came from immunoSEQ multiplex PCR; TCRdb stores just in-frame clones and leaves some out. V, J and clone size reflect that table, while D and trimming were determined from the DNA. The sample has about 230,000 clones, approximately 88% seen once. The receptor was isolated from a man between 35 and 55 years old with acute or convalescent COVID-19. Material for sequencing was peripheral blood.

This CDR3 is CASRARTNSYEQYF. The CDR3 nucleotides are TGCGCCAGCAGGGCTAGGACAAACTCCTACGAGCAGTACTTC. The V gene is TRBV5-1, the J gene TRBJ2-7, with a possible D match to TRBD1 (5 bases). Germline V gene sequence: CDR1 SGHRS, CDR2 YFSETQ. This CDR3 is built from 14 residues. V was cut by 5 bases and J by 0 bases, with 12 bases left in between.